This T cell receptor beta chain was found in a study of PD-1 blockade in classical Hodgkin lymphoma (dated by TCRdb to the early 2020s). About the investigation overall: Nivolumab dosing was 3 mg/kg intravenously every 2 weeks, continuing until either disease progression or unacceptable toxicity. The study used CyTOF and TCR beta sequencing to define a peripheral blood immune signature of response to PD-1 blockade in classical Hodgkin lymphoma.

Comments on this clone: Its cognate antigen has yet to be identified. Base qualities are not at hand, and no much larger clone is one base apart.

The investigation overall reported the following: Among trial patients, those achieving complete response had baseline diversity similar to that of newly diagnosed patients, while diversity was significantly lower in partial responders and progressors. Baseline TCR diversity was reported as lower in newly diagnosed patients than in healthy donors, and lower still in relapsed/refractory patients. Lower diversity was seen in patients whose nivolumab began less than 1 year after ASCT, and these patients were left out of later analyses so that immune reconstitution would not confound the results. Only a single clinical trial cohort was studied, and what caused the repertoire differences, possibly disease activity or prior therapy, remained undefined. By C4D1, a significant rise was seen in CD4+ TCR diversity but not in CD8+ TCR diversity (p=0.0027 vs p=0.16), and the rise was most apparent among complete responders (p=0.02).

The Qiagen DNeasy kit was used to extract genomic DNA from unsorted PBMCs and from the negatively selected CD4+ and CD8+ fractions. Using primers that anneal to V and J segments, immunoSEQ multiplex PCR amplified the TCR beta CDR3 regions. A synthetic immune receptor repertoire was used to minimize amplification bias, and any residual bias was removed computationally once sequencing was done. On the study's bioinformatics: Repertoire diversity was quantified as the Shannon entropy index using custom Python scripts. Unsorted, CD4+ and CD8+ repertoires were analyzed separately, except in combined analyses where CD4+ and CD8+ sequences were merged in silico. A clone was considered expanded if an increase in frequency of at least 2-fold after treatment relative to C1D1 was found, and a pseudocount of 0.5 was applied to clones undetected at baseline. Clones with 0 or 1 copy at C1D1 were defined as singleton clones, while clones with 2 or more copies were defined as non-singleton clones. Clones expanded in unsorted samples were assigned a CD4+, CD8+ or unknown annotation through matching of protein sequences in sorted samples from the same patient. Diversity changes from C1D1 to C4D1 were tested in paired samples using Wilcoxon tests. Drawn from immuneACCESS, this table holds only the in-frame rearrangements with V and J called that TCRdb kept. Clones are partly lost; checked studies trace under half to an unresolved V gene and leave the rest unexplained. Clone size and V and J calls were adopted from that table, with D and trimming inferred from the DNA. This sample holds fewer than 75,000 clones; roughly 91% were observed only once. In total, the top ten clones hold about 5.6% of the sample.

The V and J ends are trimmed by 0 bases and 3 bases, leaving 12 bases between them. The CDR3 covers 15 residues, taking in both the cysteine and the phenylalanine. Only the CDR3 DNA is retained, 45 bases long and in frame from the first base. The germline V gene yields LGHNA for CDR1 and YNFKEQ for CDR2. Interpreted using the paper, the time point label stands for: cycle 2 day 1 (C2D1) of nivolumab. Relapse after autologous stem cell transplantation had occurred in all trial patients, and cohorts A, B and C were distinguished by prior brentuximab vedotin exposure. A total of over 55 patients with relapsed/refractory classical Hodgkin lymphoma made up the trial cohort, and each patient's best overall response was complete response, partial response or progressive disease. Trial patients were treated with single-agent nivolumab in the multi-cohort phase II CheckMate 205 trial. An independent review committee assessed best overall response by applying the 2007 International Working Group response criteria. PBMCs from the trial were collected at three points: immediately before nivolumab initiation (C1D1), and during therapy at cycle 2 day 1 and cycle 4 day 1. Peripheral blood was collected in 8 mL Vacutainer Cell Preparation Tubes, from which PBMCs were isolated by centrifugation and then cryopreserved.

The chain links TRBV4-2 with TRBJ2-7; no D gene can be assigned with confidence. Material: peripheral blood mononuclear cells (PBMCs), obtained before the second cycle of nivolumab. The TCR was taken from a human donor with classical Hodgkin lymphoma. The DNA sequence follows: TGTGCCAGCAGCCAAGAGGGAAACCTACGCTACGAGCAGTACTTC. It translates to CASSQEGNLRYEQYF.